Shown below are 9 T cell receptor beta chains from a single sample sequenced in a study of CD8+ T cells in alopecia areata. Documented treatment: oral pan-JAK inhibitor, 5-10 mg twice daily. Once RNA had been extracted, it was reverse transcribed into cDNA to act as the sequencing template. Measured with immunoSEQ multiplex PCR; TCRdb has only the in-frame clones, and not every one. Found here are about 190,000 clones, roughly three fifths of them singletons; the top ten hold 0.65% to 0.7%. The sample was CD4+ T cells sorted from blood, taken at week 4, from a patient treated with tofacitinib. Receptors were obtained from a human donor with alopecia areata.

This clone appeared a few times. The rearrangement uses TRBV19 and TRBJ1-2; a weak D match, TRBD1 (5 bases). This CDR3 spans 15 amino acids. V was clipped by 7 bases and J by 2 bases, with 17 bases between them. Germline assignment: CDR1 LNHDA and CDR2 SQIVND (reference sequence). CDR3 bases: TGTGCCAGTATAGTAGCGGGGACTGAGAACTATGGCTACACCTTC. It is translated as CASIVAGTENYGYTF.

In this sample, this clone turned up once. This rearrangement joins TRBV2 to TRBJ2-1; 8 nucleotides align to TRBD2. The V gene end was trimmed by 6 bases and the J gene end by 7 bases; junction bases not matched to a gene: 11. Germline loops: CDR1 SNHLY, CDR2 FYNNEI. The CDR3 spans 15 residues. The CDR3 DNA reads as TGTGCCAGCAGGGAACTAGCGGTAATCGTAAATGAGCAGTTCTTC. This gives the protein CASRELAVIVNEQFF.

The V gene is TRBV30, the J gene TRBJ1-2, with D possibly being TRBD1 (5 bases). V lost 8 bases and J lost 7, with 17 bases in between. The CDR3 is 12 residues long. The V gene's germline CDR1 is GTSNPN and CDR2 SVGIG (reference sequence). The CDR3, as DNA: TGTGCCGGAAGAGCGGGGGGAAGTGGCTACACCTTC. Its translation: CAGRAGGSGYTF.

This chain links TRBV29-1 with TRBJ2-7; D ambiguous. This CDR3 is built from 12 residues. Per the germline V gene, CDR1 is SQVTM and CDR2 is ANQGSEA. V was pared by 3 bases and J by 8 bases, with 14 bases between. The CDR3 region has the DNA TGCAGCGTTGAGGCCCCCCAGCGACAGCAGTACTTC. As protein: CSVEAPQRQQYF.

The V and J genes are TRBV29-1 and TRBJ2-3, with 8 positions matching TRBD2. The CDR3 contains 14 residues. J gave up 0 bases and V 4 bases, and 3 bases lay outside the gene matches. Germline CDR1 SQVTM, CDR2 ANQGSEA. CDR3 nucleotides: TGCAGCGTTGTTCCTAGCGGGAGCACAGATACGCAGTATTTT. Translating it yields CSVVPSGSTDTQYF.

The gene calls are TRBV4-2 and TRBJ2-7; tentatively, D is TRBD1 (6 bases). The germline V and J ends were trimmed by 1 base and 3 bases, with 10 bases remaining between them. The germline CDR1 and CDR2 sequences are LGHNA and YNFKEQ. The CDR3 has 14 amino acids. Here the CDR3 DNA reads TGTGCCAGCAGCCAAGTTCAGGGGAACTACGAGCAGTACTTC. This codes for CASSQVQGNYEQYF.

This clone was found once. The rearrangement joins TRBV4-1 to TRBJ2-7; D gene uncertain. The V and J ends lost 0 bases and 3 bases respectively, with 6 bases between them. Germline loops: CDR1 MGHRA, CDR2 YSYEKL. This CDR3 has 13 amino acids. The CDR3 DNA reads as TGCGCCAGCAGCCAAGATCTAGTCTACGAGCAGTACTTC. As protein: CASSQDLVYEQYF.

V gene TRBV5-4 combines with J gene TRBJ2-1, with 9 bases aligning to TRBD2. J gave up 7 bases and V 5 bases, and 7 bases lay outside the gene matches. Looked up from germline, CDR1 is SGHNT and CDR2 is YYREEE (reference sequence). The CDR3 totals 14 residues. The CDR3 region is CASRGQREVNEQFF. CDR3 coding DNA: TGTGCCAGCAGGGGCCAGCGGGAGGTTAATGAGCAGTTCTTC.

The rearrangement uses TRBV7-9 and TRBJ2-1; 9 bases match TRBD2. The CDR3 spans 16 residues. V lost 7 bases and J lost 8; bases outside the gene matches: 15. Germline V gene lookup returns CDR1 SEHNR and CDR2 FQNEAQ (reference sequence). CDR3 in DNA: TGTGCCAGCACCCCGATCCGGACTAGCGACAACGATGAGCAGTTCTTC. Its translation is CASTPIRTSDNDEQFF. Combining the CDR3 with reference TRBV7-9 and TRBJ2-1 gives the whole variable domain DTGVSQNPRHKITKRGQNVTFRCDPISEHNRLYWYRQTLGQGPEFLTYFQNEAQLEKSRLLSDRFSAERPKGSFSTLEIQRTEQGDSAMYLCASTPIRTSDNDEQFFGPGTRLTVL.